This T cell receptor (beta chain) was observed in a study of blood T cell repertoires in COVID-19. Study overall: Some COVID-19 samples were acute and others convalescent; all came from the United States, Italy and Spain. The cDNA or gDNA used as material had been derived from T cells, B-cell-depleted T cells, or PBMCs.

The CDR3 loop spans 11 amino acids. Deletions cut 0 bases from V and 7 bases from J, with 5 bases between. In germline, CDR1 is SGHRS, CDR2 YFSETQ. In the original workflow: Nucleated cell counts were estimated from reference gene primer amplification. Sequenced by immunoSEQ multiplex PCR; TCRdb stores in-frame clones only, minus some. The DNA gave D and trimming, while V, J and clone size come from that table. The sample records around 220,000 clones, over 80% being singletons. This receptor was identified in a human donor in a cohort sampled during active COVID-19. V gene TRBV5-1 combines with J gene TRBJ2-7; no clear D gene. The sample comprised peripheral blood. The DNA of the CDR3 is TGCGCCAGCAGCTTGGCCTCGGAGCAGTACTTC. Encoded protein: CASSLASEQYF.